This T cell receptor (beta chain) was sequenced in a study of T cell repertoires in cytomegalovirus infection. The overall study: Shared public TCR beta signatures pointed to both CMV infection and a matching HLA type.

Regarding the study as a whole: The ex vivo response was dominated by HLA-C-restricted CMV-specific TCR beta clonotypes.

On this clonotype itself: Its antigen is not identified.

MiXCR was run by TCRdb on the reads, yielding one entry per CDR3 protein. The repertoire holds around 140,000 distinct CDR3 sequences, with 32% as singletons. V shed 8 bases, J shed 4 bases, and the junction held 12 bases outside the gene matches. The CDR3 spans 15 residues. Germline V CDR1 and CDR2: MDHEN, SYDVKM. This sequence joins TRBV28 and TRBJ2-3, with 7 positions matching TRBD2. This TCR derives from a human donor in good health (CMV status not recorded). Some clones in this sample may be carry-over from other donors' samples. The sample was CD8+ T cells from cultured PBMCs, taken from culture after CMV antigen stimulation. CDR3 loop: CASELGGGLPDTQYF. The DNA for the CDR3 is TGTGCCAGCGAACTTGGGGGAGGGCTGCCAGATACGCAGTATTTT.